A selection of T cell receptor beta chains follows, all from one sample in a study of OX40 agonist ivuxolimab in advanced cancers. Using immunoSEQ multiplex PCR, the repertoire was profiled, and TCRdb retains in-frame clones only, with some absent. The sample includes roughly 70,000 clones, roughly 90% seen only once; the top ten take roughly 8%. Sequences were derived from CD4+ or CD8+ T cells sorted from blood, sampled in a trial of the OX40 agonist ivuxolimab. All receptors come from an adult with an advanced solid tumor such as melanoma, head and neck, liver or kidney cancer. The CDR3 runs from the conserved cysteine through the conserved F or W. The D gene is left open where the match is weak. For some rows the clone size is stated as once, few or many, or as a class when expanded; others skip it.

TRBJ1-5	TRBD1	few	TRBV4-1	CASSQDHTRQGYQPQHF	TGCGCCAGCAGCCAAGACCATACCCGACAGGGATATCAGCCCCAGCATTTT
TRBJ2-7	.	few	TRBV19	CASSTTGPEQYF	TGTGCCAGTAGTACTACAGGGCCCGAGCAGTACTTC
TRBJ1-6	.	.	TRBV7-2	CASSLAGGGQGPLHF	TGTGCCAGCAGCTTAGCGGGAGGGGGGCAGGGCCCCCTCCACTTT
TRBJ2-1	.	.	TRBV14	CASSLVFGWRFF	TGTGCCAGCAGCCTAGTATTTGGGTGGCGCTTCTTC
TRBJ1-5	.	once	TRBV27	CASSPGQFHNQPQHF	TGTGCCAGCAGCCCCGGACAGTTTCACAATCAGCCCCAGCATTTT
TRBJ2-1	.	.	TRBV5-5	CAGARVSTYNEQFF	TGTGCCGGGGCGAGGGTATCTACCTACAATGAGCAGTTCTTC
TRBJ2-1	.	few	TRBV11-3	CASSLGRYNEQFF	TGTGCCAGCAGCTTAGGGCGGTACAATGAGCAGTTCTTC
TRBJ2-3	.	.	TRBV19	CASSIGGGTDTQYF	TGTGCCAGTAGTATTGGGGGCGGGACAGATACGCAGTATTTT
TRBJ2-3	TRBD2	.	TRBV7-3	CASSPTSGASTDTQYF	TGTGCCAGCAGCCCGACTAGCGGGGCGAGCACAGATACGCAGTATTTT
TRBJ1-1	.	.	TRBV11-2	CASSRQLNTEAFF	TGTGCCAGCAGTAGACAGTTGAACACTGAAGCTTTCTTT
TRBJ2-6	.	.	TRBV19	CASSILTVLSGANVLTF	TGTGCCAGTAGTATCTTGACAGTCCTCTCTGGGGCCAACGTCCTGACTTTC
TRBJ1-3	.	.	TRBV28	CASSFPGSGNTIYF	TGTGCCAGCAGTTTTCCAGGGAGCGGAAACACCATATATTTT
TRBJ1-1	TRBD1	.	TRBV19	CASTIQNRGLGEAFF	TGTGCCAGTACCATTCAAAACAGGGGGCTTGGTGAAGCTTTCTTT
TRBJ2-2	.	.	TRBV14	CASSQLAGELFF	TGTGCCAGCAGCCAACTTGCCGGGGAGCTGTTTTTT
TRBJ2-7	.	.	TRBV5-1	CASSPDRPYEQYF	TGCGCCAGCAGCCCCGACAGACCCTACGAGCAGTACTTC
TRBJ2-5	.	.	TRBV27	CASSILYHPRETQYF	TGTGCCAGCAGTATCCTCTATCACCCCCGGGAGACCCAGTACTTC
TRBJ1-6	.	.	TRBV5-5	CASSLEGGQAPLHF	TGTGCCAGCAGCTTGGAGGGGGGGCAGGCACCCCTCCACTTT
TRBJ2-1	TRBD1	.	TRBV19	CASSSQGALNEQFF	TGTGCCAGTTCCTCACAGGGGGCGCTCAATGAGCAGTTCTTC
TRBJ2-3	.	.	TRBV11-3	CASSPGLVTDTQYF	TGTGCCAGCAGCCCAGGACTTGTCACAGATACGCAGTATTTT
TRBJ1-4	.	.	TRBV4-3	CASSQQATRPGGEKLFF	TGCGCCAGCAGCCAACAGGCTACACGACCGGGGGGTGAAAAACTGTTTTTT
TRBJ1-5	.	.	TRBV7-3	CASASESNQPQHF	TGTGCCAGCGCGAGTGAGAGCAATCAGCCCCAGCATTTT
TRBJ2-7	.	.	TRBV11-3	CASSRLADSYEQYF	TGTGCCAGCAGCCGCTTAGCGGACTCCTACGAGCAGTACTTC
TRBJ1-6	.	.	TRBV5-1	CASSLALDSGNSPLHF	TGCGCCAGCAGCTTGGCCTTGGACAGTGGTAATTCACCCCTCCACTTT
TRBJ2-7	TRBD1	.	TRBV6-5	CASSSRDRYEQYF	TGTGCCAGCAGCTCCCGGGACAGGTACGAGCAGTACTTC
TRBJ2-3	.	.	TRBV5-1	CASSLSLRTTDTQYF	TGCGCCAGCAGCTTATCTCTCAGGACCACAGATACGCAGTATTTT
TRBJ1-3	TRBD1	.	TRBV18	CASSPDRGPNTIYF	TGTGCCAGCTCACCGGACAGGGGGCCAAACACCATATATTTT
TRBJ2-3	.	.	TRBV30	CAWSGRRGTDTQYF	TGTGCCTGGAGTGGTCGTCGTGGCACAGATACGCAGTATTTT
TRBJ2-3	TRBD2	.	TRBV19	CASRGGTSTDTQYF	TGTGCCAGTAGGGGAGGGACCTCCACAGATACGCAGTATTTT
TRBJ2-3	.	.	TRBV9	CASSLHPRDTDTQYF	TGTGCCAGCAGCCTCCATCCCCGGGACACAGATACGCAGTATTTT
TRBJ1-2	.	.	TRBV5-1	CASSGVEGVNYGYTF	TGCGCCAGCAGCGGCGTGGAGGGCGTAAACTATGGCTACACCTTC
TRBJ1-6	.	.	TRBV5-6	CASSLRQGTSPLHF	TGTGCCAGCAGCCTTCGGCAGGGGACTTCACCCCTCCACTTT
TRBJ2-3	.	.	TRBV9	CASSVAPRGTDTQYF	TGTGCCAGCAGCGTAGCGCCCCGGGGCACAGATACGCAGTATTTT
TRBJ2-4	.	once	TRBV4-3	CASSQDRRPPHPIQYF	TGCGCCAGCAGCCAAGATCGAAGGCCTCCGCACCCTATTCAGTACTTC
TRBJ2-7	.	few	TRBV4-1	CASSHLTQRNEQYF	TGCGCCAGCAGCCACCTGACTCAACGAAACGAGCAGTACTTC
TRBJ1-5	TRBD1	.	TRBV19	CASRGVQGGNQPQHF	TGTGCCAGTAGAGGCGTCCAGGGGGGAAATCAGCCCCAGCATTTT
TRBJ2-4	.	.	TRBV29-1	CSVESGQRGNIQYF	TGCAGCGTTGAATCCGGACAGAGGGGGAACATTCAGTACTTC
TRBJ1-1	TRBD1	once	TRBV19	CASTPRDREAFF	TGTGCCAGTACCCCGAGGGACAGAGAAGCTTTCTTT
TRBJ2-1	.	.	TRBV5-4	CASSLPGDGNEQFF	TGTGCCAGCAGCTTACCCGGGGATGGCAATGAGCAGTTCTTC
TRBJ1-1	TRBD1	few	TRBV2	CASSEDRDRGGTEAFF	TGTGCCAGCAGTGAGGACAGGGACCGAGGGGGCACTGAAGCTTTCTTT
TRBJ1-4	.	.	TRBV30	CAWGSQATSNEKLFF	TGTGCCTGGGGCTCTCAGGCCACTTCTAATGAAAAACTGTTTTTT
TRBJ2-1	.	.	TRBV5-4	CASSLNSYNEQFF	TGTGCCAGCAGCTTGAACTCCTACAATGAGCAGTTCTTC
TRBJ2-1	.	.	TRBV7-9	CASSPGLGKQFF	TGTGCCAGCAGCCCCGGGTTGGGCAAGCAGTTCTTC
TRBJ1-5	.	.	TRBV5-1	CASSRDGSNQPQHF	TGCGCCAGCAGCCGGGACGGTAGCAATCAGCCCCAGCATTTT
TRBJ2-1	TRBD1	.	TRBV11-3	CASSLGQGAYNEQFF	TGTGCCAGCAGCCTGGGACAGGGGGCCTACAATGAGCAGTTCTTC
TRBJ1-1	.	.	TRBV6-1	CAISGTLPEAFF	TGTGCCATATCCGGGACCCTCCCTGAAGCTTTCTTT
TRBJ2-6	.	.	TRBV19	CASSTPAGGEEAGANVLTF	TGTGCCAGTAGTACCCCCGCCGGGGGAGAAGAGGCTGGGGCCAACGTCCTGACTTTC
TRBJ1-5	TRBD1	.	TRBV6-1	CASSRQGFNQPQHF	TGTGCCAGCAGTAGACAGGGTTTCAATCAGCCCCAGCATTTT
TRBJ1-5	.	.	TRBV11-3	CASSLEGRGQPQHF	TGTGCCAGCAGCTTAGAGGGCAGAGGGCAGCCCCAGCATTTT
TRBJ1-6	.	.	TRBV5-1	CASSLGGRSSPLHF	TGCGCCAGCAGCTTGGGTGGGAGGAGTTCACCCCTCCACTTT
TRBJ2-2	.	.	TRBV5-6	CASSLPGRNPTGELFF	TGTGCCAGCAGCTTGCCAGGCAGAAACCCGACAGGGGAGCTGTTTTTT
TRBJ1-1	.	.	TRBV7-9	CASSPWDGGMAFF	TGTGCCAGCAGCCCATGGGACGGTGGAATGGCTTTCTTT
TRBJ2-2	.	.	TRBV18	CASSPGSGTGELFF	TGTGCCAGCTCACCCGGTTCGGGCACCGGGGAGCTGTTTTTT
TRBJ1-4	.	.	TRBV4-3	CASSPGQLFNEKLFF	TGCGCCAGCAGCCCCGGACAGCTCTTTAATGAAAAACTGTTTTTT
TRBJ1-2	.	few	TRBV7-2	CASSLSSGYGYTF	TGTGCCAGCAGCTTATCATCGGGGTATGGCTACACCTTC
TRBJ2-7	.	.	TRBV7-2	CASSPRGGYEQYF	TGTGCCAGCAGCCCCCGGGGCGGGTACGAGCAGTACTTC
TRBJ1-5	TRBD1	.	TRBV4-1	CASSLSGQANQPQHF	TGCGCCAGCAGCCTGTCAGGACAGGCCAATCAGCCCCAGCATTTT
TRBJ1-5	.	.	TRBV2	CASSEFMGGNQPQHF	TGTGCCAGCAGTGAATTTATGGGGGGCAATCAGCCCCAGCATTTT
TRBJ2-1	.	few	TRBV27	CASINYNEQFF	TGTGCCAGCATTAACTACAATGAGCAGTTCTTC